This T cell receptor beta chain came from a study of blood T cell repertoires in COVID-19 (TCRdb year 2020). Background on the whole study: Collaborator samples came from the United States, Italy and Spain and covered acute and convalescent phases of COVID-19. The prospective study material was composed of cDNA or gDNA derived from T cells, B-cell-depleted T cells, or PBMCs. The repertoires were made available in a free public database intended to serve as a resource for research on the immune response to SARS-CoV-2. Where available, HLA class I and class II types were taken from metadata supplied by the sample provider and were not determined by assay-based typing. Deeply sampled blood TCRbeta repertoires from subjects exposed to, actively infected with, or recovered from COVID-19 were included in the dataset. Samples came from the ongoing ImmuneRACE study (first 160 participants) plus 1,254 subjects from 6 global collaborators. A de-identified subject ID, COVID-19 status, age in years and sex were almost always included in the sample metadata.

One collaborating source in Seattle enrolled patients during active infection and followed them longitudinally through the course of disease. Each collaborating institution followed its own protocols to collect whole blood in K2EDTA tubes. For TCRbeta analysis, collaborators shipped samples as frozen whole blood, isolated PBMCs, or DNA extracted from either of those sample types. The immunoSEQ Assay, a bias-controlled multiplex PCR, was used to amplify TCRbeta CDR3 regions from genomic DNA. The study's processing was this. Nucleated cell counts per sample were estimated from amplification of reference gene primers within the assay. Sequence reads were collapsed and filtered to measure the absolute abundance of every unique TCRbeta CDR3 rearrangement. Productive Simpson clonality was computed per sample as the square root of Simpson's diversity index over productive rearrangements. TCRdb holds this immuneACCESS table with in-frame rearrangements only. Some clones are missing; in checked studies, unresolved V genes explain under half, and the rest has no known cause. V, J and clone size are those of that table, while D and trimming were read from the DNA. In all, the sample holds roughly 410,000 clones, and over 75% of those were seen once. 1.5% to 1.9% of the sample is held by the ten biggest clonotypes.

For this clone: No antigen is known for it. The input lacks base qualities; no much larger clone sits a single base away.

What the authors observed across the whole study: How much clinical and demographic metadata was included differed by source and by participant, and the metadata was provided uncurated.

This TCR was recovered from a woman aged 40 to 50 with COVID-19, enrolled during active disease. Sample: peripheral blood.

The nucleotides read TGTGCCAGCAGCTTGCTCAGGGGGCTTGGGGAGCAGTACTTC. This is translated as CASSLLRGLGEQYF. The chain is made from TRBV5-8 and TRBJ2-7; 8 central bases correspond to TRBD1. V is cut back by 1 base and J by 7 bases, with 7 bases in the junction unmatched. The germline V gene sets CDR1 to SGHTS and CDR2 to YDEGEE. From its cysteine to its phenylalanine, the CDR3 spans 14 amino acids. Only the CDR3 DNA is retained, 42 bases long and in frame from the first base. Here the CDR3 is joined to the reference TRBV5-8 and TRBJ2-7 genes, and the full variable domain is: EAGVTQSPTHLIKTRGQQATLRCSPISGHTSVYWYQQALGLGLQFLLWYDEGEERNRGNFPPRFSGRQFPNYSSELNVNALELEDSALYLCASSLLRGLGEQYFGPGTRLTVT.